What follows is one T cell receptor beta chain and its context. The specificity of this receptor is unknown. No base qualities exist here, and no much larger clone lies one base off it. These data originate in a study of cytomegalovirus exposure and HLA in healthy donors (dated by TCRdb to the late 2010s). Describing the broader study: The 666 repertoires of the first cohort and the roughly 110 validation repertoires were produced on the same platform, according to a later analysis. In addition to the first cohort of hundreds of subjects, a separate validation cohort of over 90 different subjects was used. The study combined high-throughput TCR immunosequencing, statistical association of individual TCRs with disease status, and machine learning to predict cytomegalovirus infection status. The study aimed to test whether signatures of past pathogen exposure could be identified by cataloging public T cell receptors. Study-wide conclusions, independent of this receptor: A total of 150 or so TCR beta chains were listed by the study as associated with cytomegalovirus. In vitro tests confirmed that a few of the cytomegalovirus-associated TCR beta chains recognize cytomegalovirus antigens. The classifier was reported to diagnose cytomegalovirus status with high specificity and sensitivity in both the original cohort and the validation cohort. Subsequent analysis determined that TCRs grouped into clusters in the first cohort also showed a tendency toward co-occurrence across the roughly 110 validation repertoires, and approximately 94% of cluster scores exceeded 0. Most TCR sequences were seen in very few donors, while some public TCRs were found in many individuals. All 120 or so repertoires were used to score co-occurrence in the validation cohort in a later analysis, because that analysis had no HLA typing for the cohort. The authors suggested that the approach could potentially be extended to other disease states and immunological phenotypes.

Including cysteine and phenylalanine, the CDR3 has 16 amino acids. Just the 48-base CDR3 DNA is kept, in frame starting at base 1. The germline V gene (reference sequence) supplies CDR1 SGHNT and CDR2 YYREEE. For this chain, trimming is 0 bases at the V end and 5 bases at the J end, and the number of junction bases without a gene match is 8. The donors were included in the validation cohort of some 120 subjects, a group kept apart from the approximately 650-subject first cohort. The library was obtained by the immunoSEQ multiplex PCR assay. The published analysis was carried out like this. A statistical classification framework was built to diagnose cytomegalovirus status from the catalog of TCR beta chain sequences. Here the immuneACCESS table is served through TCRdb, limited to in-frame sequences with V and J called. Missing clones are a known gap in these copies; in checked studies unresolved V genes cover under half, and the rest lacks a known reason. The D gene and trimming were derived from the DNA, and the V and J assignments and clone size from that table. This sample is represented by around 120,000 clones; over 85% of them were singletons. The biggest ten clones account for about 1.9% of the sample.

Material for sequencing was PBMCs. This clonotype originated in a woman aged 18-29 years in good health and CMV-seronegative. The V gene is TRBV5-4 and the J gene is TRBJ2-5; TRBD1 matches 9 bases in the middle. DNA sequence: TGTGCCAGCAGCTTGGACAGGGGGCTTTCGCGGGAGACCCAGTACTTC. Its product reads: CASSLDRGLSRETQYF.